This TCR beta chain was recovered during a study of blood T cells in healthy people across ages. Turning to the study itself: Template switching caught about one barcoded beta molecule for each two T cells. Overall study findings and caveats: Unsorted PBMCs prevented conclusive naive versus antigen-experienced comparison.

Germline values: CDR1 LGHNA, CDR2 YNFKEQ. Trimming shortened V by 0 bases and J by 9 bases, and 12 bases separated the two germline ends. There are 13 residues in the CDR3. This clonotype was counted only a few times. Antigen unknown. It was with a sample-barcoded 5' primer and a J-beta primer mix that a second PCR of roughly 7 to 12 cycles was run. TCRdb fed the 5' RACE reads into MiXCR, producing one record per CDR3 protein. The data contain around 710,000 distinct CDR3 sequences, more than 40% of them singletons. The clonotype originates from a woman aged 55 to 70 in good health. The chain recombines TRBV4-2 with TRBJ2-7; the D gene is possibly TRBD2 (5 bases). Specimen: blood. The chain's CDR3 is CASSQDAGGRQYF. Here the CDR3 DNA reads TGTGCCAGCAGCCAAGACGCAGGTGGGAGGCAGTACTTC.